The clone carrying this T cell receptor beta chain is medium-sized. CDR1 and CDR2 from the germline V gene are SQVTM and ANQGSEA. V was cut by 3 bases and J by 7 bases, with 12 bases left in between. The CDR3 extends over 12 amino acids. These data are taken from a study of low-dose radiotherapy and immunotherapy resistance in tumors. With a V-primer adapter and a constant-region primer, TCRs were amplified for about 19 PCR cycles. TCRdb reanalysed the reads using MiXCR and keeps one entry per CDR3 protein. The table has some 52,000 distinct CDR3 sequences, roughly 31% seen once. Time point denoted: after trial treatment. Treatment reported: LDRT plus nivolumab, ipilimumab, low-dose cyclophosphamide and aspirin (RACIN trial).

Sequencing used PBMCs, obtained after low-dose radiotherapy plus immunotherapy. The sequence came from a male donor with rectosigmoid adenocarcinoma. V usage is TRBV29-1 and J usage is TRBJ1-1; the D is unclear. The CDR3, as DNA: TGCAGCGTTGATGAGGGAGTGCGTGAAGCTTTCTTT. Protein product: CSVDEGVREAFF.